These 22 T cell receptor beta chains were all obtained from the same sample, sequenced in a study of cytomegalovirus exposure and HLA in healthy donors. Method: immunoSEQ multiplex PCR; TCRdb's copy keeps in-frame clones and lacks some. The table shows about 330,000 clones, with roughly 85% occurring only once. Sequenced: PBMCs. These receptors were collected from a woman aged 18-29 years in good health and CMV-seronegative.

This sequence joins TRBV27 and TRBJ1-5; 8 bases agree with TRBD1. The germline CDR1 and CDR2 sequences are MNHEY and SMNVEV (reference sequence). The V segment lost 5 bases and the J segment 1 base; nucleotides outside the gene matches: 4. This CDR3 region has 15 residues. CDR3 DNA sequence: TGTGCCAGCAGTCGACAGGGGAGAAGCAATCAGCCCCAGCATTTT. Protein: CASSRQGRSNQPQHF.

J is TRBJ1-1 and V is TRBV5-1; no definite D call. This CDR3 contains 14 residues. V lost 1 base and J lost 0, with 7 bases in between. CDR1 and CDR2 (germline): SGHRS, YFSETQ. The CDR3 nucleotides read TGCGCCAGCAGCTTGACAGCCTTGAACACTGAAGCTTTCTTT. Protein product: CASSLTALNTEAFF.

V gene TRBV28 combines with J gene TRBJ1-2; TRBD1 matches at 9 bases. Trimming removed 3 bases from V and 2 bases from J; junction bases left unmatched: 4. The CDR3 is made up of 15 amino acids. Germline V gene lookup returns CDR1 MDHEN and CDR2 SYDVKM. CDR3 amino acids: CASSFEGQGNYGYTF. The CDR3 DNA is TGTGCCAGCAGTTTCGAGGGACAGGGAAACTATGGCTACACCTTC.

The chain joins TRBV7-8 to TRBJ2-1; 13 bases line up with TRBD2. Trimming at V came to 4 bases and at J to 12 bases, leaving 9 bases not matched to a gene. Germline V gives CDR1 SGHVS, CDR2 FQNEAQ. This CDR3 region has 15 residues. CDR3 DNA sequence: TGTGCCAGCAGCTCGGTACTAGCGGGAGGGCCGTCGCAGTTCTTC. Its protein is CASSSVLAGGPSQFF.

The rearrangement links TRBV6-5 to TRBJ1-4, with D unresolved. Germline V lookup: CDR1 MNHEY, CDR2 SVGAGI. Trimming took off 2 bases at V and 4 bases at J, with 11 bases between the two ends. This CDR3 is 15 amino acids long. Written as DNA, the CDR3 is TGTGCCAGCAGTTACGGAGGGCGAGTTAATGAAAAACTGTTTTTT. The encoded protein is CASSYGGRVNEKLFF.

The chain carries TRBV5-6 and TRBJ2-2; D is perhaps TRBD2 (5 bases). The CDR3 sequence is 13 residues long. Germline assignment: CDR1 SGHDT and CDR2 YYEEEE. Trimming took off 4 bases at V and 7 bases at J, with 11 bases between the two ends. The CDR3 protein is CASSRTGNGELFF. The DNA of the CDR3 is TGTGCCAGCAGCCGGACTGGCAACGGGGAGCTGTTTTTT.

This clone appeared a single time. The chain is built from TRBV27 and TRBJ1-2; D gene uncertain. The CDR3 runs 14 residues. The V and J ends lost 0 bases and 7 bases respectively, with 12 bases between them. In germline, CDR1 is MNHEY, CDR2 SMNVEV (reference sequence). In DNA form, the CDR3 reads TGTGCCAGCAGTTTATCTCGGGAGGGATCTGGCTACACCTTC. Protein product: CASSLSREGSGYTF.

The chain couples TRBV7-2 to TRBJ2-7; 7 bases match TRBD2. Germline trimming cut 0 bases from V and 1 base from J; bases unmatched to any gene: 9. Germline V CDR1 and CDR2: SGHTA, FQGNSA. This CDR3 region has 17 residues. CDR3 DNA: TGTGCCAGCAGCTTAGCCGTGGGAAGGGACTATTCCTACGAGCAGTACTTC. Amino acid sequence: CASSLAVGRDYSYEQYF.

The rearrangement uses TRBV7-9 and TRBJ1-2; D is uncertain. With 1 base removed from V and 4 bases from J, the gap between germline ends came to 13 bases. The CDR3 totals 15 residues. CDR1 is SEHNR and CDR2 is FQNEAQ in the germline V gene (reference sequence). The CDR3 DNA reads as TGTGCCAGCAGCTTAGAGACCGACTCGTTCTATGGCTACACCTTC. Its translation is CASSLETDSFYGYTF.

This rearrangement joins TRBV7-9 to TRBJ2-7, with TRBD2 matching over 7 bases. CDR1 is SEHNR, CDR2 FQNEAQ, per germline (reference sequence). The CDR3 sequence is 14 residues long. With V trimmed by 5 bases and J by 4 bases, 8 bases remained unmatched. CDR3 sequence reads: CASSLGRGEYEQYF. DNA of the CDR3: TGTGCCAGCAGCCTAGGGAGGGGCGAATACGAGCAGTACTTC.

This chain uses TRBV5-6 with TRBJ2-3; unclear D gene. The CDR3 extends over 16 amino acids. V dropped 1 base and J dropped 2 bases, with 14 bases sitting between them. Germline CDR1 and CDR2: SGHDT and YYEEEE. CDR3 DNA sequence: TGTGCCAGCAGCTTGCTTACCGGAGCCGACACAGATACGCAGTATTTT. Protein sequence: CASSLLTGADTDTQYF.

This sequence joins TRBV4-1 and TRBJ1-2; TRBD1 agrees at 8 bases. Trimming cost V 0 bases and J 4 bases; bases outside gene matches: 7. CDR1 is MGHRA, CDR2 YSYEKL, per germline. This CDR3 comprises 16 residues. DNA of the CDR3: TGCGCCAGCAGCCAAGATTCCGGACAGGGTGGCTATGGCTACACCTTC. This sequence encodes CASSQDSGQGGYGYTF.

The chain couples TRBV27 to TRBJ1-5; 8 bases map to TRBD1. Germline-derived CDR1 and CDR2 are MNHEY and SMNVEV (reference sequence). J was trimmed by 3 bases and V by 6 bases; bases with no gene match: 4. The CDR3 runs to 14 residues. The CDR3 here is CASRLQGVNQPQHF. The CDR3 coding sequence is TGTGCCAGCAGACTACAGGGGGTCAATCAGCCCCAGCATTTT.

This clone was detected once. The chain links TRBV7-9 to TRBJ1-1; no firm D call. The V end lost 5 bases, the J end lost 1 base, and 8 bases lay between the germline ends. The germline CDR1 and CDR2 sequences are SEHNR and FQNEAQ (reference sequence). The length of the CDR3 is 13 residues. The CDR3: CASSPLGNTEAFF. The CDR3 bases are TGTGCCAGCAGCCCCCTAGGGAACACTGAAGCTTTCTTT.

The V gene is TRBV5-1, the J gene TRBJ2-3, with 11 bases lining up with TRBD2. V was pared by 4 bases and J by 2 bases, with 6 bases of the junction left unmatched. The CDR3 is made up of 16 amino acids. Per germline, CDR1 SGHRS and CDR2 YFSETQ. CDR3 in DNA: TGCGCCAGCAGCCCCCGACTAGCGGGAATCACAGATACGCAGTATTTT. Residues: CASSPRLAGITDTQYF.

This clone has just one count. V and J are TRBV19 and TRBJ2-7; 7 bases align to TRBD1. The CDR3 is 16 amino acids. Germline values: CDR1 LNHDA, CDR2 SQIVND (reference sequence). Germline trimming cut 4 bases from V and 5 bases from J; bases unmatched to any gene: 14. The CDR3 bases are TGTGCCAGTAGTACAGCTTCAACGAAGGGGGCCCACGAGCAGTACTTC. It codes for CASSTASTKGAHEQYF.

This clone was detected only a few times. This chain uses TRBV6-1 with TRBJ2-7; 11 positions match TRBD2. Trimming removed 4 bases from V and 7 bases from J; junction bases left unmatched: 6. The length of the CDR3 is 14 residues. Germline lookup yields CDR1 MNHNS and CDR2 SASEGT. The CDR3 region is CASSGGLAVGEQYF. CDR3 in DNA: TGTGCCAGCAGTGGGGGACTAGCGGTAGGGGAGCAGTACTTC.

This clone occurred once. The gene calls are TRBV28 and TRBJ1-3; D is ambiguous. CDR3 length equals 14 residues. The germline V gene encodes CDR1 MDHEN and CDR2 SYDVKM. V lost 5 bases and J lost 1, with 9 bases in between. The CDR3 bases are TGTGCCAGCAGTCTCTCCGGGTCTGGAAACACCATATATTTT. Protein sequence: CASSLSGSGNTIYF.

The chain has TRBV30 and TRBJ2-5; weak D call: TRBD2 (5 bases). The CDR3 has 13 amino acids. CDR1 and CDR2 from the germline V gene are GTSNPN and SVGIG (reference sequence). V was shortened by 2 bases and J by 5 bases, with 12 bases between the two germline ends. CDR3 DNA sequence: TGTGCCTGGAGTCGGGGTGTTCAGGAGACCCAGTACTTC. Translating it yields CAWSRGVQETQYF. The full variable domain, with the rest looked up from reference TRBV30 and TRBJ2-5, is SQTIHQWPATLVQPVGSPLSLECTVEGTSNPNLYWYRQAAGRGLQLLFYSVGIGQISSEVPQNLSASRPQDRQFILSSKKLLLSDSGFYLCAWSRGVQETQYFGPGTRLLVL.

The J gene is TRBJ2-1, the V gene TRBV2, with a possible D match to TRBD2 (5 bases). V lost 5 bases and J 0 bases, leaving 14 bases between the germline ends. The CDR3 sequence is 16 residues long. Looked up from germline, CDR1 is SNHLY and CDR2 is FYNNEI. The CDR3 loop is CASSTLATSSYNEQFF. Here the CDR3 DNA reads TGTGCCAGCAGTACTCTAGCAACGAGCTCCTACAATGAGCAGTTCTTC.

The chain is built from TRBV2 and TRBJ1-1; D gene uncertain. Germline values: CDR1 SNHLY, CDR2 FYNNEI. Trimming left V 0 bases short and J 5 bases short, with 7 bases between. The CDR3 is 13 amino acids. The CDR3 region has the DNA TGTGCCAGCAGTGAAGCGGAGCGGACTGAAGCTTTCTTT. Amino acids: CASSEAERTEAFF.

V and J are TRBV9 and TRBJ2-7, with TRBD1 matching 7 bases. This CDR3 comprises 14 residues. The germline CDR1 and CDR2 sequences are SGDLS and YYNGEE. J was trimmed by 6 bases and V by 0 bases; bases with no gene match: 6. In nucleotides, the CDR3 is TGTGCCAGCAGCGTAGGACAGGGCCCCCCCGAGCAGTACTTC. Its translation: CASSVGQGPPEQYF.